A selection of T cell receptor beta chains follows, all from one sample in a study of blood T cells in healthy people across ages. TCRdb recomputed calls from the 5' RACE reads with MiXCR, one row per CDR3 protein. Of over a million distinct CDR3 sequences in the sample, 40% to 50% were seen once. Input material: blood. Receptors were obtained from a woman aged 60-75 years in good health. Each CDR3 is given without its conserved first and last residue. The order of the fields is clone size, V gene, CDR3 protein. Clone sizes are given selectively: once, few, many, or a class where the clone is expanded.

>NA|TRBV19
ASSSAGGAGYYEQY
>NA|TRBV29-1
SVELAQYNEQF
>few|TRBV3-1
ASSQELASQETQY
>NA|TRBV2
ASGAGGLFADTQY
>NA|TRBV19
ASSLRDRGPYEQY
>many|TRBV9
ASSADPQLVLTQY
>NA|TRBV3-1
ASSQESAQGGTQY
>few|TRBV7-9
ASRRTGAVGTDTQY
>few|TRBV20-1
SARDIRQGRSVEATNEKLF
>NA|TRBV15
ATSDRGLSYNEQF
>NA|TRBV9
ASSVGFFGLAGASTQY
>NA|TRBV20-1
SARGTSGSGYEQY
>few|TRBV5-5
ASSLQTSGSGTDTQY
>few|TRBV4-2
ASSQSPGLAGTPSEQY
>NA|TRBV20-1
SARGGQLSETQY
>NA|TRBV30
AGNAGTQVGETQY
>NA|TRBV2
ASKSGGDTGELF
>many|TRBV12-3/TRBV12-4
ASSLWDPNGEQY
>few|TRBV10-3
AISAPPNYGYT
>few|TRBV10-2
ASSEVLGQGLRETQY
>NA|TRBV12-3/TRBV12-4
ASGLGQGPTYEQY
>few|TRBV20-1
SGAGLANYEQY
>few|TRBV9
ASSVVGNTYEQY
>NA|TRBV2
ASQPAGVSTNTEAF
>NA|TRBV4-1
ACSQEDNPYGYT
>NA|TRBV5-1
ASVFNEGSGYT
>many|TRBV6-2/TRBV6-3
ASSLDRIGSGANVLT
>NA|TRBV6-2/TRBV6-3
ASSYEDRRNEKLF
>NA|TRBV6-5
ASSTDETGELF
>NA|TRBV28
ASSPGDSAAGELF
>many|TRBV2
ASSGQGAGETQY
>NA|TRBV27
ASSPFSGRGRNNEQY
>NA|TRBV6-2/TRBV6-3
ASSGGRGYDGYT
>many|TRBV29-1
SVGQSFQETQY
>NA|TRBV18
ASSPDEVWSTDTRY
>NA|TRBV28
ASSLATKQF
>NA|TRBV9
ASRNLSGNTIY
>once|TRBV5-1
ANSLDGQTSGANVLT
>many|TRBV9
ASSVGGTDTQY
>NA|TRBV4-1
ASSQDGGGETQY
>NA|TRBV27
ASRNRAGNYGYT
>NA|TRBV2
ASNPELEEPLAKNIQY